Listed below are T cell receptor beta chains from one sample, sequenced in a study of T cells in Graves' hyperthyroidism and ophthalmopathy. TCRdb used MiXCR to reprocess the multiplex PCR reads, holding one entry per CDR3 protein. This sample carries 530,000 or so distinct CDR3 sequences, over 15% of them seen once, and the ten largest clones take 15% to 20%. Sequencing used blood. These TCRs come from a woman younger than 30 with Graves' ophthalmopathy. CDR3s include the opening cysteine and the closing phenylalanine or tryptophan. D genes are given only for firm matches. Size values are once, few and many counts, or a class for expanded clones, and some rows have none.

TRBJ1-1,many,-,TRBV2,TGTGCCAGCAGTGAAGGACGCATGAACACTGAAGCTTTCTTT,CASSEGRMNTEAFF
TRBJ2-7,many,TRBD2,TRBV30,TGTGCCGCGGGACTAGCGGTCTACGAGCAGTACTTC,CAAGLAVYEQYF
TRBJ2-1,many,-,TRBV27,TGTGCCAGCAGTTTAGCCGAGAGCTCCTACAATGAGCAGTTCTTC,CASSLAESSYNEQFF
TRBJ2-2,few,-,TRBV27,TGTGCCAGCAGGACTCTAGAGAACACCGGGGAGCTGTTTTTT,CASRTLENTGELFF
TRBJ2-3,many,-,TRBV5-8,TGTGCCAGCAGCCAGGGGGGTCCGACGGATACGCAGTATTTT,CASSQGGPTDTQYF
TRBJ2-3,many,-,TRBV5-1,TGCGCCAGCAGCCAGACTAGTGAGGGCCCAGATACGCAGTATTTT,CASSQTSEGPDTQYF
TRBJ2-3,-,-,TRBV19,TGTGCCAGTAGTATCCCGGACAGTTACACAGATACGCAGTATTTT,CASSIPDSYTDTQYF
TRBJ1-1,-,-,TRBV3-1,TGTGCCAGCAGCCCATTCGGGGGGAGAGACACTGAAGCTTTCTTT,CASSPFGGRDTEAFF
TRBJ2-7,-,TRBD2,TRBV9,TGTGCCAGCAGCCCCCGTAGCGGGGGGGCGGGCGAGCAGTACTTC,CASSPRSGGAGEQYF
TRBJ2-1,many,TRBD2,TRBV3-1,TGTGCCAGCAGCCACTGGGGGGGTGAGCAGTTCTTC,CASSHWGGEQFF
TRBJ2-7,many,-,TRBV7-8,TGTGCCAGCACCTTTACTACTACCTACGAGCAGTACTTC,CASTFTTTYEQYF
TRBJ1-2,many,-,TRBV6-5,TGTGCCAGCAGTTACTCGGAGGAATCCTATGGCTACACCTTC,CASSYSEESYGYTF
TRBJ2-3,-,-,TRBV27,TGTGCCAGCAGTTTATTCTTCACAGCGACTAGCACAGATACGCAGTATTTT,CASSLFFTATSTDTQYF
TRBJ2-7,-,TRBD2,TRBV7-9,TGTGCCAGCAGCACTCTAGCGGAGTCCTACGAGCAGTACTTC,CASSTLAESYEQYF
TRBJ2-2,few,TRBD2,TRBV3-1,TGTGCCAGCAATCGGCTAGCGGGGGCCACCACCGGGGAGCTGTTTTTT,CASNRLAGATTGELFF
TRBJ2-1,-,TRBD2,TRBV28,TGTGCCAGCAGTGGTCCGGGACTAGCGGCTTTTTTTAACTCCTACAATGAGCAGTTCTTC,CASSGPGLAAFFNSYNEQFF
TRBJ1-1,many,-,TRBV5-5,TGTGCCAGCAGCTTGGGGAGGGCCGGCACTGAAGCTTTCTTT,CASSLGRAGTEAFF
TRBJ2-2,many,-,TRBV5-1,TGCGCCAGCGCCTCCATTGTTCGAAACACCGGGGAGCTGTTTTTT,CASASIVRNTGELFF
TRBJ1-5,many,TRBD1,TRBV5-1,TGCGCCAGCAGCGTAGGCCCGACAGGGAGTAAACAGCCCCAGCATTTT,CASSVGPTGSKQPQHF
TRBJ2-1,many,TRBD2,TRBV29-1,TGCAGCGTTGATCTAGCGGGAATATACAATGAGCAGTTCTTC,CSVDLAGIYNEQFF
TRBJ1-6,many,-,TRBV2,TGTGCCAGCAGTGTTGAGAGCTCCTATAATTCACCCCTCCACTTT,CASSVESSYNSPLHF
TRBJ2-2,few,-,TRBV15,TGTGCCACCAGCAGAGATTATGTTGGGAGCACCGGGGAGCTGTTTTTT,CATSRDYVGSTGELFF
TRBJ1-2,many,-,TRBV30,TGTGCCTGGAGTGTGGGACAAGGCTACACCTTC,CAWSVGQGYTF
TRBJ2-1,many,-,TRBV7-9,TGTGCCAGCAGCCCTCACTACAATGAGCAGTTCTTC,CASSPHYNEQFF
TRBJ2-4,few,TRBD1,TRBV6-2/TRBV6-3,TGTGCCACCGCGACAGGGGAGGAGGCCAAAAACATTCAGTACTTC,CATATGEEAKNIQYF
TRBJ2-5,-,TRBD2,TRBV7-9,TGTGCCAGCAGCCCCCCCGGACTAGCGGGAGAACAAGAGACCCAGTACTTC,CASSPPGLAGEQETQYF
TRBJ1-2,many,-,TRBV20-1,TGCAGTGCTAGGACTGCGCTCTATGGCTACACCTTC,CSARTALYGYTF
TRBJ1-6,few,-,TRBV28,TGTGCCAGCAGTTTATGGGGGGAGGTGGAGGATTCACCCCTCCACTTT,CASSLWGEVEDSPLHF
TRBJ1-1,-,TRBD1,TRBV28,TGTACCAGCAGTTTACGACAGGGGCCCCTTGGGGCCAACACTGAAGCTTTCTTT,CTSSLRQGPLGANTEAFF
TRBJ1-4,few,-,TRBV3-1,TGTGCCAGCAGTCCCCAGACCCTTCGAAAACTGTTTTTT,CASSPQTLRKLFF
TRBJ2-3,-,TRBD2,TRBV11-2,TGTGCCAGCAGCCCCGGGACTAGCGGGAAAGATACGCAGTATTTT,CASSPGTSGKDTQYF
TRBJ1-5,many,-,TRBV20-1,TGCAGTGCCACATGGGGGGGTTCGTATCAGCCCCAGCATTTT,CSATWGGSYQPQHF
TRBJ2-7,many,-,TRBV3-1,TGTGCCAGCAGCCAAGGACACACCTACGAGCAGTACTTC,CASSQGHTYEQYF
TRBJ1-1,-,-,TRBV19,TGTGCCAGTAGTATAGATCACAGGATAGATGGTGAAGCTTTCTTT,CASSIDHRIDGEAFF
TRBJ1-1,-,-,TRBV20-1,TGCAGTGCAAAGACGACAAGAGTGAACACTGAAGCTTTCTTT,CSAKTTRVNTEAFF
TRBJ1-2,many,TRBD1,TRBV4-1,TGCGCCAGCAGCCACATCCTGGCCCAGGGGGCAAGTGGCTACACCTTC,CASSHILAQGASGYTF
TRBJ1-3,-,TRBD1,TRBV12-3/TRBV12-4,TGTGCCAGCAGTCGAACAGGGGTCTCTGGAAACACCATATATTTT,CASSRTGVSGNTIYF
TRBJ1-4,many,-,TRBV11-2,TGTGCCAGCAGCTTAGATCAGAGGGGGGATGAAAAACTGTTTTTT,CASSLDQRGDEKLFF
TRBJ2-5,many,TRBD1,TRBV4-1,TGCGCCAGCAGCCTCCAAGGGGGCCTACAAGAGACCCAGTACTTC,CASSLQGGLQETQYF
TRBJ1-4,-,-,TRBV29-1,TGCAGCGTGGACCAAGGGGAAAAACTGTTTTTT,CSVDQGEKLFF
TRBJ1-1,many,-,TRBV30,TGTGCCTGGAGCGGGCAGGCGGTCACTGAAGCTTTCTTT,CAWSGQAVTEAFF
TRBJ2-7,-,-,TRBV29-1,TGCAGCGCCGAGCCTAGGGGCAATTACTACGAGCAGTACTTC,CSAEPRGNYYEQYF
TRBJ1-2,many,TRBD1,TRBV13,TGTGCCAGCAGCGGACAGGACTTCTATGGCTACACCTTC,CASSGQDFYGYTF
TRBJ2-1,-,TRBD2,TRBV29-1,TGCAGCGGGGTAGGACTAGCGAACAATGAGCAGTTCTTC,CSGVGLANNEQFF
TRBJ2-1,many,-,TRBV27,TGTGCCAGCAGTTTAATAGACACCGACAATGAGCAGTTCTTC,CASSLIDTDNEQFF
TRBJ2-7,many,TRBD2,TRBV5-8,TGTGCCAGCAGCTTGATACCTAGCGGGAGCTCCTACGAGCAGTACTTC,CASSLIPSGSSYEQYF
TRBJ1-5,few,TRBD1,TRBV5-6,TGTGCCAGCAGCGAGGGACAGGGAAAGCTGTCCCAGCATTTT,CASSEGQGKLSQHF
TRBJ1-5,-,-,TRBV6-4,TGTGCCAGCAGCCCGGGACACCCCCCCAATCAGCCCCAGCATTTT,CASSPGHPPNQPQHF
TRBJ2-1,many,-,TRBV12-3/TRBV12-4,TGTGCCAGCAGCCCAACGAGGGGAGACAATGAGCAGTTCTTC,CASSPTRGDNEQFF
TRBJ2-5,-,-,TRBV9,TGTGCCAGCAGCTACGGGGGCAGCCACCAAGAGACCCAGTACTTC,CASSYGGSHQETQYF